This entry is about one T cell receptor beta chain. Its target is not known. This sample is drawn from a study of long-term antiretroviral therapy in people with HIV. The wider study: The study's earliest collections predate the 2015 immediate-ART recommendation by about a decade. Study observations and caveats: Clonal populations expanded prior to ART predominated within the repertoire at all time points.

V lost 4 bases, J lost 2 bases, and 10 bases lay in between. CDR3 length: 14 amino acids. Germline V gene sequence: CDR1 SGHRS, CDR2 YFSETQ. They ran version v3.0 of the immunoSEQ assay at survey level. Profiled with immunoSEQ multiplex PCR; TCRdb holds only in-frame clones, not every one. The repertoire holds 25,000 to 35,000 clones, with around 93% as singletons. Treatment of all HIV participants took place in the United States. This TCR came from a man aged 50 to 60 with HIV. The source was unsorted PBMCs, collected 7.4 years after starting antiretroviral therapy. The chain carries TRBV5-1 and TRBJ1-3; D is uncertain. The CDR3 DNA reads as TGCGCCAGCAGCCCCGGTGAAGCTGGAAACACCATATATTTT. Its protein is CASSPGEAGNTIYF.